The sample holds one count of the clone carrying this T cell receptor (beta chain). The antigen is not known. The data are from a study of cytomegalovirus exposure and HLA in healthy donors. Study-level points and caveats: The number of N-insertions in an Asian-associated ancestry cluster was reportedly below the 666-donor mean in a later analysis. As a later analysis showed, a missense DCLRE1C variant was linked to trimming of TCR beta V- and J-genes. A few CMV-associated chains proved CMV antigen-specific in vitro. Most TCR sequences were seen very rarely across donors, but some public TCRs occurred in many.

Amplification used 60 Vbeta primers and 13 Jbeta primers. Profiled with immunoSEQ multiplex PCR; TCRdb holds only in-frame clones, not every one. The sample holds 120,000 to 150,000 clones; around three quarters are singletons and the top ten take 1.5% to 2%. CDR3 size: 14 residues. Unmatched junction bases numbered 7, after V lost 7 bases and J lost 2 bases. CDR1 and CDR2 (germline): SGHNT, YYREEE (reference sequence). Sequencing was done on a sample of PBMCs. This rearrangement joins TRBV5-4 to TRBJ2-3; 7 positions agree with TRBD1. This TCR was recovered from a woman between 40 and 55 years old in good health and CMV-seronegative. The CDR3 DNA sequence: TGTGCCAGCTCAAGGACAGGAGCCACAGATACGCAGTATTTT. Protein: CASSRTGATDTQYF.